Described below is a single T cell receptor beta chain sequence and its context. Its antigen target is currently unknown. One base away there is no much larger clone; base qualities are not given. TCRbeta CDR3 regions were amplified from genomic DNA using the immunoSEQ Assay, a bias-controlled multiplex PCR. From the authors' description of their analysis: Within the assay, amplification of reference gene primers was used to estimate how many nucleated cells each sample contained. To quantify the absolute abundance of each unique TCRbeta CDR3 rearrangement, sequence reads were collapsed and filtered. For each sample, productive Simpson clonality was calculated as the square root of Simpson's diversity index across productive rearrangements. What TCRdb holds here is the immuneACCESS table cut down to in-frame rearrangements. Part of the clones is not present; checked against another copy, under half of the missing clones reflect an unresolved V gene, and the others are unexplained. The V and J calls and clone size were taken over from that table, and D and trimming were inferred from the DNA. This sample is represented by 100,000 to 150,000 clones; 86% of them were singletons. The ten largest clones add up to around 10% of the sample.

One collaborating source in Seattle enrolled patients during active infection and followed them longitudinally through the course of disease. Whole blood was collected in K2EDTA tubes by collaborating institutions according to the institutions' own protocols. For TCRbeta analysis, collaborators shipped samples in one of three forms: frozen whole blood, isolated PBMCs, or DNA extracted from either of those sample types. The sample belongs to a study of blood T cell repertoires in COVID-19 (dated by TCRdb to 2018 to 2021). With respect to the entire study: Samples covering the acute and convalescent phases of COVID-19 were provided by collaborators in the United States, Italy and Spain. The material from the prospective study consisted of cDNA or gDNA derived from T cells, B-cell-depleted T cells, or PBMCs. Subjects who had been exposed to COVID-19, were actively infected with it, or had recovered from it provided the deeply sampled blood TCRbeta repertoires that made up the dataset. The repertoires were made available in a free public database intended to serve as a resource for research on the immune response to SARS-CoV-2. The samples were drawn from two sources: the first 160 participants of the ongoing ImmuneRACE study, and over 950 subjects contributed by 6 global collaborators. The sample metadata nearly always contained a de-identified subject ID, COVID-19 status, age in years and sex. Where HLA class I and class II types were available, the types were taken from metadata supplied by the sample provider, not from assay-based typing.

Results and caveats for the whole study, not just this receptor: Clinical and demographic metadata were provided uncurated, with the amount varying by source and participant.

The clonotype comes from a woman in her sixties or seventies with COVID-19, enrolled during active disease. Sequencing was carried out using peripheral blood.

CDR3 region: CSAPGQYQETQYF. Read as DNA, the sequence is TGCAGCGCCCCGGGACAGTACCAAGAGACCCAGTACTTC. The chain is made from TRBV29-1 and TRBJ2-5; TRBD1 aligns with 7 central bases. The CDR3 starts with the cysteine, ends with the phenylalanine, and has 13 residues. The entry retains the CDR3 DNA only, 39 bases that are in frame from base 1. After removal of 7 bases from V and 0 bases from J, the junction retains 5 bases not matched to a gene. CDR1 and CDR2 (SQVTM, ANQGSEA) derive from the germline V gene.